This TCR beta chain was profiled in a study of CD8 T cells in ankylosing spondylitis. CDR3 length: 15 amino acids. Germline lookup yields CDR1 SGHKS and CDR2 YYEKEE (reference sequence). V was shortened by 0 bases and J by 2 bases, with 11 bases between the two germline ends. Study-wide results and limits: Apparently characteristic of ankylosing spondylitis blood was a TCR beta motif (about 8 highly homologous variants).

Comments on this clonotype: The target antigen is unknown.

TCRdb re-derived calls from the 5' RACE reads in MiXCR, one entry per CDR3 protein. The sample lists about 390,000 distinct CDR3 sequences; about a fifth were seen once. The sequence was collected from a male donor with ankylosing spondylitis. The sample comprised blood, either unsorted or a sorted T cell fraction (not recorded which). This chain links TRBV5-5 with TRBJ2-5; D tentatively reads TRBD1 or TRBD2 (5 bases each). The CDR3 region is CASSLGGAAQETQYF. The DNA of the CDR3 is TGTGCCAGCAGCTTGGGAGGGGCCGCACAAGAGACCCAGTACTTC.